One and the same sample provided the 10 T cell receptor beta chains below, sequenced in a study of T-cell reconstitution after alpha-beta-depleted transplantation in children. Unique molecular identifiers were incorporated when the TCRbeta library was constructed. A single record per CDR3 protein comes from TCRdb applying MiXCR to the PCR reads. The sample records roughly 200,000 distinct CDR3 sequences, roughly 11% being singletons. The source was PBMCs, collected before TCRalphabeta/CD19-depleted stem cell transplant. The receptors were sampled from a child younger than two with acute myeloid leukemia, due to receive a stem cell transplant.

This clonotype was recorded at least ten times. The J gene is TRBJ2-2, the V gene TRBV18; maybe TRBD2 (6 bases). CDR1 KGHSH and CDR2 LQKENI come from the germline V gene. Trimming took off 5 bases at V and 3 bases at J, with 13 bases between the two ends. This CDR3 comprises 15 residues. The DNA of the CDR3 is TGTGCCAGCTCATCTCGGGACTTTTACACCGGGGAGCTGTTTTTT. Protein: CASSSRDFYTGELFF.

This clonotype appeared many times. The chain recombines TRBV5-1 with TRBJ1-5; D is unresolved. Trimming stripped 0 bases from V and 4 bases from J, with 8 bases between. This CDR3 comprises 14 residues. The germline V gene has CDR1 SGHRS and CDR2 YFSETQ. CDR3 bases: TGCGCCAGCAGCTTGGGGACGGAAAATCAGCCCCAGCATTTT. It yields the protein CASSLGTENQPQHF.

This clonotype was recorded at least ten times. The V and J genes are TRBV2 and TRBJ1-3; the match to TRBD1 covers 7 bases. Germline CDR1 is SNHLY and CDR2 is FYNNEI. V gave up 6 bases and J gave up 8 bases; unmatched junction bases: 7. The CDR3 sequence is 13 residues long. The CDR3 DNA reads as TGTGCCAGCAGGAGGGGGCGCGGAGACACCATATATTTT. Translated: CASRRGRGDTIYF.

This clonotype was seen a few times. The chain combines TRBV7-6 with TRBJ2-1; tentatively, D is TRBD1 or TRBD2 (5 bases each). Trimming stripped 5 bases from V and 6 bases from J, with 17 bases between. This CDR3 is built from 15 residues. Germline V gives CDR1 SGHVS, CDR2 FNYEAQ. The CDR3 sequence: CASSSPFGAGNEQFF. CDR3 nucleotides: TGTGCCAGCAGCAGTCCTTTCGGGGCGGGCAATGAGCAGTTCTTC.

Ten or more counts support this clonotype. This sequence joins TRBV7-2 and TRBJ1-2; 10 nucleotides agree with TRBD1. The germline V gene encodes CDR1 SGHTA and CDR2 FQGNSA. The V segment lost 3 bases and the J segment 8 bases; nucleotides outside the gene matches: 6. This CDR3 is 14 amino acids long. CDR3 nucleotides: TGTGCCAGCAGCTTTCAGGGACAGGGGAGCGGCTACACCTTC. Translation gives CASSFQGQGSGYTF.

This clonotype was seen ten or more times. The CDR3 region is CASSFRGADTQYF. For the CDR3, the DNA is TGTGCCAGCAGCTTCCGGGGGGCTGATACGCAGTATTTT. The chain joins TRBV11-2 to TRBJ2-3, with D possibly being TRBD2 (7 bases). The V end lost 3 bases, the J end lost 6 bases, and 10 bases lay between the germline ends. Germline CDR1 and CDR2: SGHAT and FQNNGV. There are 13 residues in the CDR3.

At least ten counts were recorded for this clonotype. For the CDR3, the DNA is TGTGCCAGCAGCTTAAGCGCTCTGACCGGGGAGCTGTTTTTT. Translation: CASSLSALTGELFF. The chain has TRBV7-2 and TRBJ2-2; the D is unclear. V was trimmed by 2 bases and J by 5 bases, leaving 9 bases between them. CDR1 and CDR2 (germline): SGHTA, FQGNSA. The CDR3 sequence is 14 residues long.

This clonotype has at least ten counts. One junction end does not reproduce the germline sequence, and a read error may be involved. V and J are TRBV20-1 and TRBJ2-5; 11 bases match TRBD2. The germline V gene has CDR1 DFQATT and CDR2 SNEGSKA (reference sequence). CDR3 size: 13 residues. This chain's CDR3 is CSVRLAGQETQYF. The DNA of the CDR3 is TGCAGTGTTAGACTAGCGGGACAAGAGACCCAGTACTTC.

This clonotype was seen ten or more times. The V and J genes are TRBV27 and TRBJ1-6, with D hard to call. The CDR3 has 16 residues. Germline-derived CDR1 and CDR2 are MNHEY and SMNVEV (reference sequence). The ends were cut back, 2 bases at V and 6 bases at J, with 14 bases in the middle. The CDR3 bases are TGTGCCAGCAGTTTAAGGTTGGAACGGCCTAATTCACCCCTCCACTTT. This encodes CASSLRLERPNSPLHF.

Points on this clonotype: This sequence may be a read error, since a much larger clone differs from it by one base. The CDR3 DNA sequence: TGTGCCAGCAGTTTATCGGGGTACCAAGAGACCCAGTACTTC. It is translated as CASSLSGYQETQYF. The chain uses TRBV27 and TRBJ2-5; D unclear. This CDR3 is built from 14 residues. In germline, CDR1 is MNHEY, CDR2 SMNVEV (reference sequence). V dropped 0 bases and J dropped 0 bases, with 5 bases sitting between them.